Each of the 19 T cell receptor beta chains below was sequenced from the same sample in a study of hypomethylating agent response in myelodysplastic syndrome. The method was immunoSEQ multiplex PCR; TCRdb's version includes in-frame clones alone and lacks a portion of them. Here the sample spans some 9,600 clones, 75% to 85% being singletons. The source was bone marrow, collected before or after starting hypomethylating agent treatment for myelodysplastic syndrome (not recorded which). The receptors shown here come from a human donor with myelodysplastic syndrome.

The CDR3 DNA sequence: TGTGCCTGGAGTGTAGGGCTAGCGGGAGGGAATGAGCAGTTCTTC. This encodes CAWSVGLAGGNEQFF. This sequence joins TRBV30 and TRBJ2-1, with 12 bases that match TRBD2. Germline CDR1 GTSNPN, CDR2 SVGIG (reference sequence). The CDR3 covers 15 residues. J gave up 7 bases and V 0 bases, and 4 bases lay outside the gene matches. Full variable domain (remainder filled in from reference TRBV30 and TRBJ2-1): SQTIHQWPATLVQPVGSPLSLECTVEGTSNPNLYWYRQAAGRGLQLLFYSVGIGQISSEVPQNLSASRPQDRQFILSSKKLLLSDSGFYLCAWSVGLAGGNEQFFGPGTRLTVL.

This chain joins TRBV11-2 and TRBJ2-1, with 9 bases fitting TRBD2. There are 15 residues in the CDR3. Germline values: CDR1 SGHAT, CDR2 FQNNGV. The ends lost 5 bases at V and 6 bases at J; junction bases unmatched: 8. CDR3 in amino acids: CASSRRREGSNEQFF. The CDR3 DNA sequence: TGTGCCAGCAGCAGAAGGCGGGAGGGAAGCAATGAGCAGTTCTTC.

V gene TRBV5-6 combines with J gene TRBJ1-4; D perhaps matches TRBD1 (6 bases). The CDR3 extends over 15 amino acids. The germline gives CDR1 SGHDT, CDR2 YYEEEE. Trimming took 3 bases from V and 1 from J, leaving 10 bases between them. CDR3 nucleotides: TGTGCCAGCAGCTCGTTCAGGGGAACTAATGAAAAACTGTTTTTT. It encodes CASSSFRGTNEKLFF.

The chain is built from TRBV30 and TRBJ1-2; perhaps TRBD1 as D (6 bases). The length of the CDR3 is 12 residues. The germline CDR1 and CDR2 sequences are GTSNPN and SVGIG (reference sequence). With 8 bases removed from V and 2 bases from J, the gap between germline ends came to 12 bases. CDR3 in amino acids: CAPTQGNYGYTF. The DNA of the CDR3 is TGTGCCCCAACTCAGGGGAACTATGGCTACACCTTC.

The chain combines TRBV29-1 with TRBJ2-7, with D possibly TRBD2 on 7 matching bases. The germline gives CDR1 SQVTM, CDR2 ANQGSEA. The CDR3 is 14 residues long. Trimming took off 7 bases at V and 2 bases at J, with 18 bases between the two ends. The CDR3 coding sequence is TGCAGCGCCCTAAGGGGGGGGAGCCCCTACGAGCAGTACTTC. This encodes CSALRGGSPYEQYF.

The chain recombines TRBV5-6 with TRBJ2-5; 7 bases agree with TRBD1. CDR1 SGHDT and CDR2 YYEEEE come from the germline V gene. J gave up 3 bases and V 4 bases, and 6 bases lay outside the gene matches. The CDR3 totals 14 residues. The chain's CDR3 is CASSPTGNEETQYF. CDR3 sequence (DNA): TGTGCCAGCAGCCCGACAGGGAATGAAGAGACCCAGTACTTC.

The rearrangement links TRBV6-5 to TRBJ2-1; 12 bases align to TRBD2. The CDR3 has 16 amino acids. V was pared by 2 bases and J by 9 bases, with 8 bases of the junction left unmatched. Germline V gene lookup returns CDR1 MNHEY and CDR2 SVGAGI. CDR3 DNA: TGTGCCAGCAGTTACGCCCTAGCGGGAGGGCAGGGTGAGCAGTTCTTC. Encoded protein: CASSYALAGGQGEQFF.

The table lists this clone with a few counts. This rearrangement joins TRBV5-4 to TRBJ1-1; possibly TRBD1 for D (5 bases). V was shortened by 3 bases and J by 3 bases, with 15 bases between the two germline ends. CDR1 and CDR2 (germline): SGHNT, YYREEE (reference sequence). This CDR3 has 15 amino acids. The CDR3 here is CASSSRDLGDTEAFF. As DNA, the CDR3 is TGTGCCAGCAGCTCGCGGGACCTAGGTGACACTGAAGCTTTCTTT.

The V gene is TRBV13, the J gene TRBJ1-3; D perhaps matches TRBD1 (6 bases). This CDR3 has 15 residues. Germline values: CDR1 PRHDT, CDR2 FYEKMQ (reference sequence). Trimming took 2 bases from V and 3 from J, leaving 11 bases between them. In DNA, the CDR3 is TGTGCCAGCAGCTTACAGGGGCCGGGTGGAAACACCATATATTTT. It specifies CASSLQGPGGNTIYF.

The CDR3 loop reads CASSSTYNQPQHF. The CDR3 DNA sequence: TGTGCCAGCAGTTCGACATACAATCAGCCCCAGCATTTT. The chain uses TRBV27 and TRBJ1-5; D unclear. Germline CDR1 is MNHEY and CDR2 is SMNVEV (reference sequence). The V end was cut by 4 bases, the J end by 3 bases, with 7 bases between. This CDR3 has 13 residues.

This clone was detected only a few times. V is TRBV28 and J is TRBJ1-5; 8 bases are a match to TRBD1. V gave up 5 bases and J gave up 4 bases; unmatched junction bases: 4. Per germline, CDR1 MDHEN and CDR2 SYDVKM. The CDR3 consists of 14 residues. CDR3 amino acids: CASSINRGNQPQHF. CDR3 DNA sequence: TGTGCCAGCAGTATAAACAGGGGGAATCAGCCCCAGCATTTT.

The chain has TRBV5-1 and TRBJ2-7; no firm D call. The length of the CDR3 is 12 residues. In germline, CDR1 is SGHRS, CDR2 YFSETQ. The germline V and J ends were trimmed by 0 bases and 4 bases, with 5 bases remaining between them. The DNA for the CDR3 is TGCGCCAGCAGCTTGGAGGGATACGAGCAGTACTTC. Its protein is CASSLEGYEQYF. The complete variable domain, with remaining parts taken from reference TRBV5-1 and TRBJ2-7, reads KAGVTQTPRYLIKTRGQQVTLSCSPISGHRSVSWYQQTPGQGLQFLFEYFSETQRNKGNFPGRFSGRQFSNSRSEMNVSTLELGDSALYLCASSLEGYEQYFGPGTRLTVT.

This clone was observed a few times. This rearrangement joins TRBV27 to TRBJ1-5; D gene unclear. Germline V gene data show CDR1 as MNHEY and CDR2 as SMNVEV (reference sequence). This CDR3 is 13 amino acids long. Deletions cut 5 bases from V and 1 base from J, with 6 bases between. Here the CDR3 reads CASSPYSNQPQHF. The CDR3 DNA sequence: TGTGCCAGCAGTCCGTACAGCAATCAGCCCCAGCATTTT.

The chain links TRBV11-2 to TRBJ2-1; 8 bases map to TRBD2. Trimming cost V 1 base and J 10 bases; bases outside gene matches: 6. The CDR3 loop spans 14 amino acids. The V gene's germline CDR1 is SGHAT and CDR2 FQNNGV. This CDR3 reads CASSLAAGVHEQFF. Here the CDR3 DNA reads TGTGCCAGCAGCTTAGCAGCGGGAGTTCACGAGCAGTTCTTC.

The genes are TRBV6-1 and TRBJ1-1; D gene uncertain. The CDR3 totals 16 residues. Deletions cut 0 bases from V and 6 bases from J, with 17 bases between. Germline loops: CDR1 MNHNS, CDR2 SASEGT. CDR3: CASSEALGLSSAEAFF. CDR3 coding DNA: TGTGCCAGCAGTGAAGCGCTAGGCCTAAGTTCGGCTGAAGCTTTCTTT.

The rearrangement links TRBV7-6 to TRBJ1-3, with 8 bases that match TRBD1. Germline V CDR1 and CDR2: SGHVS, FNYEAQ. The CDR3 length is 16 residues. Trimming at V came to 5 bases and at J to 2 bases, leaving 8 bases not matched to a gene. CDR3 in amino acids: CASSQPLTGAGNTIYF. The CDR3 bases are TGTGCCAGCAGCCAACCCCTGACAGGGGCTGGAAACACCATATATTTT.

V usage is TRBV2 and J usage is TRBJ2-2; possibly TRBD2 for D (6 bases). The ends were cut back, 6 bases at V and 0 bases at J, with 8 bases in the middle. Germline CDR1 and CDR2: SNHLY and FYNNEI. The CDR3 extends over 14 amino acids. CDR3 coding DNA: TGTGCCAGCAGGAGGGAGGCGAACACCGGGGAGCTGTTTTTT. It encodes CASRREANTGELFF.

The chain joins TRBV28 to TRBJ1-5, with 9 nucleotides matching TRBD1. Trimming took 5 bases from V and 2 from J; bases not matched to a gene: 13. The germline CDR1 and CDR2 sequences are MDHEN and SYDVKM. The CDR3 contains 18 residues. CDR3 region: CASSPPWGQGNGNQPQHF. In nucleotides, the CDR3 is TGTGCCAGCAGTCCGCCTTGGGGACAGGGAAATGGCAATCAGCCCCAGCATTTT.

Written as DNA, the CDR3 is TGTGCCTGGAGTCGGGACTCGCGCAATCAGCCCCAGCATTTT. Translated: CAWSRDSRNQPQHF. V usage is TRBV30 and J usage is TRBJ1-5; TRBD1 is a possible D gene (5 bases). Trimming cost V 2 bases and J 2 bases, with 10 bases left between them. The CDR3 is made up of 14 amino acids. The V gene's germline CDR1 is GTSNPN and CDR2 SVGIG (reference sequence).